A single TCR beta chain is shown here with its context. Its antigen is undetermined. This entry belongs to a study of cytomegalovirus exposure and HLA in healthy donors. General study results and limits: Later on, an analysis tied approximately 17,000 TCR beta sequences to HLA alleles at 0.05 false discovery rate.

Primers for the PCR totalled 60 Vbeta and 13 Jbeta. Sequencing used immunoSEQ multiplex PCR; TCRdb keeps in-frame clones, though not all of them. The sample yields 95,000 to 150,000 clones, 65% to 80% seen once. This TCR was sampled from an older woman in good health and CMV-seropositive. The specimen was PBMCs.

CDR3 in DNA: TGCAGCGTCGACAAGGGGGCGGGCGGCTACACCTTC. Its protein is CSVDKGAGGYTF. The chain is built from TRBV29-1 and TRBJ1-2; 7 nucleotides align to TRBD1. V lost 6 bases, J lost 8 bases, and 9 bases stayed unmatched. The CDR3 runs to 12 residues. In germline, CDR1 is SQVTM, CDR2 ANQGSEA.